The clone carrying this T cell receptor beta chain came up many times. Its antigen is undetermined. This entry comes from a study of spatial heterogeneity in lung cancer. Background on the study: For the average unique TCR and UMI combination, more than nine occurrences appeared in raw reads.

Carried by each TCR cDNA molecule was a unique molecular identifier. TCRdb reprocessed the 5' RACE reads via MiXCR and lists one record per CDR3 protein. Of around 9,700 distinct CDR3 sequences in the sample, around 8% are singletons; the top ten hold about 22%. Time point here: sample taken at primary tumor resection. Donors were around 70 untreated early-stage non-small cell lung cancer patients. The input material, whole RNA from tumor, nontumor lung or frozen PBMC, was sequenced unsorted. Study findings and constraints: Tumoral mutation counts were tracked by counts of expanded intratumoral alpha and beta TCRs.

V lost 3 bases and J lost 4, with 9 bases in between. The CDR3 consists of 14 residues. This specimen was lung tumor tissue, taken at surgery. The clonotype comes from a female donor with early-stage non-small cell lung cancer. The V gene is TRBV12-3 or TRBV12-4, the J gene TRBJ2-2, with D tentatively TRBD2 (6 bases). The CDR3 protein is CASSLGGSTGELFF. CDR3 in DNA: TGTGCCAGCAGTTTGGGGGGTTCCACCGGGGAGCTGTTTTTT.